This T cell receptor beta chain came from a study of identical twins. The CDR3 has 11 residues. The V end was cut by 4 bases, the J end by 16 bases, with 14 bases between. Looked up from germline, CDR1 is DFQATT and CDR2 is SNEGSKA (reference sequence). This clonotype was picked up many times. TCRdb ran MiXCR on the 5' RACE reads and lists one entry per CDR3 protein. The sample lists approximately 690,000 distinct CDR3 sequences; roughly 6.2% were seen once. The sample was naive T cells sorted from blood. The chain carries TRBV20-1 and TRBJ1-6; tentative D call: TRBD1 (6 bases). The clonotype comes from a man aged 18 to 35 in good health. The CDR3 sequence is CSANQGISLHF. In DNA, the CDR3 is TGCAGTGCTAACCAGGGGATAAGTCTCCACTTT.